One and the same sample provided the 14 T cell receptor beta chains below, sequenced in a study of OX40 agonist ivuxolimab in advanced cancers. Sequenced by immunoSEQ multiplex PCR; TCRdb stores in-frame clones only, minus some. The sample consists of over 75,000 clones, less than 95% of them appearing once. This sample comprised CD4+ or CD8+ T cells sorted from blood, obtained in a trial of the OX40 agonist ivuxolimab. These receptor sequences come from an adult with an advanced solid tumor such as melanoma, head and neck, liver or kidney cancer.

The gene calls are TRBV6-1 and TRBJ2-7, with 8 bases matching TRBD2. The CDR3 loop spans 12 amino acids. Germline CDR1 reads MNHNS; CDR2 reads SASEGT. After removal of 8 bases from V and 2 bases from J, the junction contained 2 bases not matched to a gene. The CDR3 DNA reads as TGTGCCAGCCTGCGGGAGGCCTACGAGCAGTACTTC. Its protein product is CASLREAYEQYF.

This chain connects TRBV30 to TRBJ2-3; 7 bases are a match to TRBD2. This CDR3 region has 14 residues. Germline loops: CDR1 GTSNPN, CDR2 SVGIG (reference sequence). Trimming cost V 4 bases and J 1 base; bases outside gene matches: 5. CDR3 in amino acids: CAWNQAGGTDTQYF. In DNA, the CDR3 is TGTGCCTGGAACCAGGCGGGGGGCACAGATACGCAGTATTTT.

This sequence joins TRBV7-9 and TRBJ2-5; no definite D call. Between the trimmed V and J ends, which lost 2 bases and 3 bases, there was a span of 10 bases. The CDR3 is 14 residues long. Germline V gene sequence: CDR1 SEHNR, CDR2 FQNEAQ (reference sequence). The CDR3 coding sequence is TGTGCCAGCAGCTTATTCCGAGATGAAGAGACCCAGTACTTC. This translates into CASSLFRDEETQYF.

This sequence joins TRBV28 and TRBJ2-7; D uncertain. The V end lost 6 bases, the J end lost 3 bases, and 15 bases lay between the germline ends. This CDR3 spans 14 amino acids. Germline CDR1 is MDHEN and CDR2 is SYDVKM. The CDR3 region has the DNA TGTGCCAGCAGGGAGATCGGCAGAGTCTACGAGCAGTACTTC. This codes for CASREIGRVYEQYF.

In this sample, this clone turned up a few times. V gene TRBV28 combines with J gene TRBJ1-5; tentatively, D is TRBD1 (5 bases). Deletions cut 6 bases from V and 0 bases from J, with 15 bases between. The CDR3 length is 16 residues. CDR1 and CDR2 (germline): MDHEN, SYDVKM. The CDR3 here is CASSFKDTYSNQPQHF. CDR3 nucleotide sequence: TGTGCCAGCAGCTTTAAGGACACCTATAGCAATCAGCCCCAGCATTTT. Complete variable domain (other parts from reference TRBV28 and TRBJ1-5): DVKVTQSSRYLVKRTGEKVFLECVQDMDHENMFWYRQDPGLGLRLIYFSYDVKMKEKGDIPEGYSVSREKKERFSLILESASTNQTSMYLCASSFKDTYSNQPQHFGDGTRLSIL.

This clone was counted a few times. The V call is TRBV6-5, the J call TRBJ1-2; TRBD1 is a possible D gene (6 bases). Looked up from germline, CDR1 is MNHEY and CDR2 is SVGAGI. The CDR3 sequence is 13 residues long. V lost 4 bases and J 3 bases, leaving 9 bases between the germline ends. The DNA of the CDR3 is TGTGCCAGCAGTTTCTCAGGGGACTATGGCTACACCTTC. Protein: CASSFSGDYGYTF.

This rearrangement joins TRBV5-5 to TRBJ1-5; TRBD1 matches 7 bases. The trim removed 4 bases at V and 4 bases at J, leaving 5 bases unmatched. CDR1 is SGHKS and CDR2 is YYEKEE in the germline V gene (reference sequence). This CDR3 comprises 14 residues. DNA of the CDR3: TGTGCCAGCAGCGTCGGGACAGTAAATCAGCCCCAGCATTTT. It specifies CASSVGTVNQPQHF.

J is TRBJ2-7 and V is TRBV7-8; D is perhaps TRBD1 (6 bases). The ends were cut back, 5 bases at V and 5 bases at J, with 13 bases in the middle. The CDR3 loop spans 13 amino acids. Germline CDR1 SGHVS, CDR2 FQNEAQ. In nucleotides, the CDR3 is TGTGCCAGCAGCCGGGACACGATGGACGAGCAGTACTTC. It is translated as CASSRDTMDEQYF.

V is TRBV9 and J is TRBJ1-2; weak D call: TRBD1 (6 bases). Per germline, CDR1 SGDLS and CDR2 YYNGEE. The ends were cut back, 4 bases at V and 4 bases at J, with 14 bases in the middle. This CDR3 comprises 14 residues. The CDR3 is CASSFGQLPYGYTF. CDR3 DNA: TGTGCCAGCAGCTTTGGACAGTTGCCCTATGGCTACACCTTC.

The CDR3 sequence: CASSYHPGTSGDYEQYF. The DNA for the CDR3 is TGTGCCAGCAGTTACCATCCCGGGACTAGCGGAGACTACGAGCAGTACTTC. The gene calls are TRBV28 and TRBJ2-7, with 11 nucleotides matching TRBD2. Germline V lookup: CDR1 MDHEN, CDR2 SYDVKM. The J segment lost 3 bases and the V segment lost 4 bases, leaving 11 bases of the junction unmatched. This CDR3 has 17 amino acids.

This clone was observed once. The chain recombines TRBV5-6 with TRBJ2-7; TRBD1 aligns across 8 bases. V shed 2 bases, J shed 2 bases, and the junction held 9 bases outside the gene matches. Per germline, CDR1 SGHDT and CDR2 YYEEEE. This CDR3 contains 16 residues. The chain's CDR3 is CASSLRQGSMTYEQYF. CDR3 in DNA: TGTGCCAGCAGCTTACGACAGGGGAGCATGACCTACGAGCAGTACTTC.

Notes on this clone: This same CDR3 is encoded by further DNA sequences in the sample. The V and J genes are TRBV28 and TRBJ2-3; 14 bases line up with TRBD2. The germline V gene encodes CDR1 MDHEN and CDR2 SYDVKM. This CDR3 spans 17 amino acids. The junction had 4 bases not matched to a gene; V was cut back by 4 bases and J by 1 base. The CDR3 reads CASSSPGLAGGTDTQYF. Here the CDR3 DNA reads TGTGCCAGCAGTTCCCCGGGACTAGCGGGAGGCACAGATACGCAGTATTTT.

The chain couples TRBV2 to TRBJ1-5; D gene unclear. Per the germline V gene, CDR1 is SNHLY and CDR2 is FYNNEI. Trimming took off 7 bases at V and 1 base at J, with 11 bases between the two ends. This CDR3 contains 14 residues. The CDR3: CASTLGISNQPQHF. The CDR3 DNA reads TGTGCCAGCACTCTGGGGATCAGCAATCAGCCCCAGCATTTT.

This sequence joins TRBV5-1 and TRBJ2-3; 11 bases align to TRBD2. Germline assignment: CDR1 SGHRS and CDR2 YFSETQ. The J segment lost 0 bases and the V segment lost 0 bases, leaving 9 bases of the junction unmatched. The CDR3 contains 19 residues. The CDR3: CASSLAVSGRAFSTDTQYF. The DNA of the CDR3 is TGCGCCAGCAGCTTGGCCGTTAGCGGGAGGGCCTTTAGCACAGATACGCAGTATTTT.